The 10 T cell receptor beta chains in this list originate from one sample, sequenced in a study of T cell repertoires in ileal Crohn's disease. Time point: neoterminal ileum biopsy at postoperative endoscopy, about 6 months after surgery. This table comes from immunoSEQ multiplex PCR, and its TCRdb copy is limited to in-frame clones, with some not included. The sample records 2,500 to 3,500 clones, 70% to 90% being singletons. Sequencing used ileal tissue. The source of these receptors is an adult with Crohn's disease.

In this sample, this clone turned up once. V gene TRBV6-5 combines with J gene TRBJ2-7, with 11 bases aligning to TRBD1. With V trimmed by 7 bases and J by 4 bases, 6 bases remained unmatched. The CDR3 has 14 residues. Germline values: CDR1 MNHEY, CDR2 SVGAGI. CDR3: CASKKGQGGYEQYF. In nucleotides, the CDR3 is TGTGCCAGCAAGAAGGGACAGGGGGGTTACGAGCAGTACTTC.

The gene calls are TRBV5-6 and TRBJ1-2; TRBD1 aligns across 10 bases. The germline CDR1 and CDR2 sequences are SGHDT and YYEEEE. V shed 0 bases and J 3 bases; nucleotides not matched to a gene: 14. The CDR3 covers 19 residues. The chain's CDR3 is CASSLEIGYSGTGDYGYTF. The CDR3 coding sequence is TGTGCCAGCAGCTTGGAAATCGGTTATAGTGGGACAGGGGACTATGGCTACACCTTC.

A single count supports this clone. The chain employs TRBV30 and TRBJ1-6; no definite D call. V gave up 0 bases and J gave up 9 bases, with 12 bases separating them. CDR1 GTSNPN and CDR2 SVGIG come from the germline V gene (reference sequence). This CDR3 has 14 residues. The CDR3 DNA reads TGTGCCTGGAGTGTTTTGAACCGGGGTTCACCCCTCCACTTT. Residues: CAWSVLNRGSPLHF.

The rearrangement uses TRBV7-6 and TRBJ2-7; 7 nucleotides match TRBD2. In germline, CDR1 is SGHVS, CDR2 FNYEAQ. The CDR3 consists of 15 residues. The V segment lost 5 bases and the J segment 3 bases; nucleotides outside the gene matches: 10. The CDR3 sequence: CASSPQSGANYEQYF. CDR3 DNA sequence: TGTGCCAGCAGCCCCCAGAGCGGGGCCAACTACGAGCAGTACTTC.

This sequence joins TRBV2 and TRBJ1-2, with D possibly matching TRBD1 (5 bases). Germline-derived CDR1 and CDR2 are SNHLY and FYNNEI. The CDR3 runs 14 residues. The V and J ends lost 4 bases and 6 bases respectively, with 15 bases between them. The DNA of the CDR3 is TGTGCCAGCAGTGGTGACAGCCGACCCGATGGCTACACCTTC. Its translation: CASSGDSRPDGYTF.

The V and J genes are TRBV5-1 and TRBJ1-2; D is unresolved. Germline V lookup: CDR1 SGHRS, CDR2 YFSETQ. CDR3 length equals 13 residues. The V and J ends lost 4 bases and 0 bases respectively, with 7 bases between them. The CDR3 reads CASSITSNYGYTF. For the CDR3, the DNA is TGCGCCAGCAGCATAACCTCTAACTATGGCTACACCTTC.

The gene calls are TRBV5-6 and TRBJ2-7, with 7 bases matching TRBD1. Germline V CDR1 and CDR2: SGHDT, YYEEEE. This CDR3 region has 15 residues. V trimming: 4 bases; J trimming: 3 bases; junction bases outside the gene matches: 10. CDR3 DNA: TGTGCCAGCAGCGACACCGGGACAGTCGGCTACGAGCAGTACTTC. Protein: CASSDTGTVGYEQYF.

The J gene is TRBJ1-1, the V gene TRBV6-1; D remains unclear. V lost 4 bases, J lost 4 bases, and 10 bases lay in between. Germline loops: CDR1 MNHNS, CDR2 SASEGT. The CDR3 loop spans 13 amino acids. CDR3 residues: CASSVKVGTEAFF. CDR3 DNA sequence: TGTGCCAGCAGTGTTAAGGTGGGCACTGAAGCTTTCTTT.

As DNA, the CDR3 is TGTGCCAGCAGCTTAGCGCGGGGGGTCACAGATACGCAGTATTTT. Translating gives CASSLARGVTDTQYF. The chain couples TRBV7-2 to TRBJ2-3; TRBD2 matches 8 bases. V was pared by 0 bases and J by 2 bases, with 1 base of the junction left unmatched. This CDR3 comprises 15 residues. Germline CDR1 is SGHTA and CDR2 is FQGNSA.

This clone came up once. The chain links TRBV25-1 to TRBJ1-2; D is ambiguous. CDR3 length equals 10 residues. The V and J ends lost 10 bases and 8 bases respectively, with 11 bases between them. Germline CDR1 is MGHDK and CDR2 is SYGVNS. Here the CDR3 DNA reads TGTGCCACTTACTCGCAGGGCTACACCTTC. This sequence encodes CATYSQGYTF.